These 4 T cell receptor beta chains share one sample of origin, sequenced in a study of blood T cell repertoires in COVID-19. Assay used: immunoSEQ multiplex PCR; TCRdb lists only in-frame clones, some missing. The profile shows 220,000 or so clones, 92% of them singletons. The sample consisted of peripheral blood. The origin of the receptors is a man aged 55 to 69 with COVID-19, enrolled during active disease.

V usage is TRBV9 and J usage is TRBJ2-7, with 9 bases identical to TRBD1. V was pared by 8 bases and J by 1 base, with 7 bases of the junction left unmatched. Germline assignment: CDR1 SGDLS and CDR2 YYNGEE. This CDR3 has 14 residues. The CDR3 here is CASALGQGSYEQYF. The CDR3 nucleotides are TGTGCCAGTGCCCTGGGACAGGGATCCTACGAGCAGTACTTC.

The chain employs TRBV4-3 and TRBJ2-7; 7 bases match TRBD2. V shed 1 base, J shed 5 bases, and the junction held 5 bases outside the gene matches. Germline V gene lookup returns CDR1 LGHNA and CDR2 YSLEER. The CDR3 runs to 14 residues. The DNA of the CDR3 is TGCGCCAGCAGCCAAGGCGGGAGAAACGACGAGCAGTACTTC. This codes for CASSQGGRNDEQYF.

V gene TRBV30 combines with J gene TRBJ1-1, with D hard to call. The CDR3 consists of 13 residues. From germline, CDR1 is GTSNPN and CDR2 SVGIG (reference sequence). Trimming left V 5 bases short and J 0 bases short, with 10 bases between. Written as DNA, the CDR3 is TGTGCCTGGGACGACGGGTTGAACACTGAAGCTTTCTTT. Translating gives CAWDDGLNTEAFF.

The rearrangement links TRBV29-1 to TRBJ1-6; no clear D. This CDR3 region has 13 residues. Per germline, CDR1 SQVTM and CDR2 ANQGSEA. With 7 bases removed from V and 11 bases from J, the gap between germline ends came to 18 bases. The CDR3, as DNA: TGCAGCGCCCAAGGTAGGGCGGGTACACCCCTCCACTTT. Translated, it gives CSAQGRAGTPLHF.